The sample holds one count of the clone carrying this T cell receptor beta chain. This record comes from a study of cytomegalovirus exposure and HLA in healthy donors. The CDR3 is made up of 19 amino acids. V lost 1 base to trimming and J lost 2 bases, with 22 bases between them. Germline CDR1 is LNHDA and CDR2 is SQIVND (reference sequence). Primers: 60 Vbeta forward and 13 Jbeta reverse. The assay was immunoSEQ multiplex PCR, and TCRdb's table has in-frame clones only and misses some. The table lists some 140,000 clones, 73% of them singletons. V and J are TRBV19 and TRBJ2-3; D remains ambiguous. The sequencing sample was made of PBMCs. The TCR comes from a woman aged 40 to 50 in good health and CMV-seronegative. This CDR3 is CASSIVLRRPSPNTDTQYF. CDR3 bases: TGTGCCAGTAGTATAGTTTTGCGTCGTCCTTCGCCTAACACAGATACGCAGTATTTT.